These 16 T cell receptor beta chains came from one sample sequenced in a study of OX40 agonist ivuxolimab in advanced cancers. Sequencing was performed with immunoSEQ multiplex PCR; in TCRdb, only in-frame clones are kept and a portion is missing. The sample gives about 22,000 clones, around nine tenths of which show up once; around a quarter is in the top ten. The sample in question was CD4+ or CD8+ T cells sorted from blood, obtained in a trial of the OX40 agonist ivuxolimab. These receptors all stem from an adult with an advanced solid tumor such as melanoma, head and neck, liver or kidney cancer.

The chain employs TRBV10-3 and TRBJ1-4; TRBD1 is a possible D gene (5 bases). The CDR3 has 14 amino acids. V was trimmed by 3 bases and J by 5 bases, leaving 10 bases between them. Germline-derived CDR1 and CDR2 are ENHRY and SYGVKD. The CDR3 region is CAISEGAPNEKLFF. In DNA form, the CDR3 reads TGTGCCATCAGTGAAGGGGCGCCGAATGAAAAACTGTTTTTT.

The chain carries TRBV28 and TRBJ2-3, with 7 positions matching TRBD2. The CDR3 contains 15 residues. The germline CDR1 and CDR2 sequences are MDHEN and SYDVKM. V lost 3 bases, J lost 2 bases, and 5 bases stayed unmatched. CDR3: CASSLGAGDTDTQYF. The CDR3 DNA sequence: TGTGCCAGCAGTTTGGGTGCGGGAGACACAGATACGCAGTATTTT.

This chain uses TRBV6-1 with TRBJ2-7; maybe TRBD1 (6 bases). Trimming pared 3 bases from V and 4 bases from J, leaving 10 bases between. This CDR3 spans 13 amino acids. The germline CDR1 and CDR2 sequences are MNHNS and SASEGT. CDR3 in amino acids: CASSDWGPYEQYF. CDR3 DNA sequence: TGTGCCAGCAGTGATTGGGGGCCATACGAGCAGTACTTC.

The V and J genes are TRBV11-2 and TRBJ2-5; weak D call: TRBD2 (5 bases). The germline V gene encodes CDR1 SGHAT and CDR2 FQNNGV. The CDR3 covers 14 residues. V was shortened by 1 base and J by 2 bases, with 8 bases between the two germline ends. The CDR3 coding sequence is TGTGCCAGCAGCTTAGGTAGCGAACAAGAGACCCAGTACTTC. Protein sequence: CASSLGSEQETQYF.

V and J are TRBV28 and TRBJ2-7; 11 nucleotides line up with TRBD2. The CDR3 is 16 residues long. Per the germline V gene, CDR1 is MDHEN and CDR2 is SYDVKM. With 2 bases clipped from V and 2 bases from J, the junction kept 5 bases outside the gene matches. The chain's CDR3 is CASSLGTSGPAYEQYF. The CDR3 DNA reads TGTGCCAGCAGTTTAGGGACTAGCGGTCCTGCCTACGAGCAGTACTTC.

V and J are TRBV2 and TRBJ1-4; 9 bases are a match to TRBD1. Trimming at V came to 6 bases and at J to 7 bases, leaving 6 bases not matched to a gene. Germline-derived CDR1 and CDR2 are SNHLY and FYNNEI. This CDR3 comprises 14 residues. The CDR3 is CASRTGGLVEKLFF. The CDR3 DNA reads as TGTGCCAGCAGAACAGGGGGCCTCGTTGAAAAACTGTTTTTT.

CDR3 DNA: TGTGCCAGCAGCCCACCCCGGTCTGAAGCTTTCTTT. Translated: CASSPPRSEAFF. V gene TRBV7-9 combines with J gene TRBJ1-1; D remains unclear. Germline V gene lookup returns CDR1 SEHNR and CDR2 FQNEAQ (reference sequence). The germline V and J ends were trimmed by 5 bases and 6 bases, with 10 bases remaining between them. CDR3 length equals 12 residues.

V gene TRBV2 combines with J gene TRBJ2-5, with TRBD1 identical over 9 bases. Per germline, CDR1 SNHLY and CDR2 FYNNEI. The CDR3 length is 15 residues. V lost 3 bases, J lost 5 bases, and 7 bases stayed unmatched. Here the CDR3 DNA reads TGTGCCAGCAGTGATGGAGACAGGGGGATGGAGACCCAGTACTTC. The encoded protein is CASSDGDRGMETQYF.

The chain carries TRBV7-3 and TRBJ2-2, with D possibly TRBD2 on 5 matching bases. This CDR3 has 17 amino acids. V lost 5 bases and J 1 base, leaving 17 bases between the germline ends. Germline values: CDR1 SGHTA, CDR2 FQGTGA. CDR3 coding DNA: TGTGCCAGCAGCCCCACCCCCGACTACTTGAACACCGGGGAGCTGTTTTTT. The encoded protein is CASSPTPDYLNTGELFF.

The CDR3 coding sequence is TGTGCCAGCTCACTTATCCCGGACAGCGTTTATGAGCAGTTCTTC. It encodes CASSLIPDSVYEQFF. The chain is built from TRBV18 and TRBJ2-1, with D possibly being TRBD1 (6 bases). This CDR3 contains 15 residues. Looked up from germline, CDR1 is KGHSH and CDR2 is LQKENI. Trimming took off 4 bases at V and 8 bases at J, with 18 bases between the two ends.

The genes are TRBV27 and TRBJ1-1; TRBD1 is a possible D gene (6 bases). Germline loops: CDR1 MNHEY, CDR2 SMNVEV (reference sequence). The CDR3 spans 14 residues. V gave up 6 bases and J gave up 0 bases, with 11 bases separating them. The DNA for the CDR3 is TGTGCCAGCAGCAAACAGGGTATGAACACTGAAGCTTTCTTT. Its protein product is CASSKQGMNTEAFF.

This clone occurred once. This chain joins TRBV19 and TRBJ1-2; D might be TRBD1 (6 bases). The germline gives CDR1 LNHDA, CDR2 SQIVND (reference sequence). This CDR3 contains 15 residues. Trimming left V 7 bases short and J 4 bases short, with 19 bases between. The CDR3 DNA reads TGTGCCAGTATCGGGGGCTGGGGTGAACTCTATGGCTACACCTTC. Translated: CASIGGWGELYGYTF.

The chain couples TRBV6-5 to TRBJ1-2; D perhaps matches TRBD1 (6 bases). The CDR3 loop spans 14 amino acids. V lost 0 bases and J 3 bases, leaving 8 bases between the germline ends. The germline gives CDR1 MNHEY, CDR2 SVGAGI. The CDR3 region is CASSYSGQHYGYTF. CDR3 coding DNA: TGTGCCAGCAGTTACTCGGGACAACACTATGGCTACACCTTC.

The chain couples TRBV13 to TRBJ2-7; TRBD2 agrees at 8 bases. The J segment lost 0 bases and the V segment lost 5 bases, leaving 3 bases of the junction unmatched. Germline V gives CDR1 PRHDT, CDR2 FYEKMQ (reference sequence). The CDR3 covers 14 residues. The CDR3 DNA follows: TGTGCCAGCAGCAGTACTAGCGGCTCCTACGAGCAGTACTTC. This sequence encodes CASSSTSGSYEQYF.

This CDR3 reads CAIGRADEKTEAFF. Here the CDR3 DNA reads TGTGCCATCGGGAGGGCGGATGAAAAGACTGAAGCTTTCTTT. The chain couples TRBV10-3 to TRBJ1-1; D gene uncertain. The CDR3 is 14 amino acids. Germline V CDR1 and CDR2: ENHRY, SYGVKD. V lost 8 bases and J lost 5, with 18 bases in between.

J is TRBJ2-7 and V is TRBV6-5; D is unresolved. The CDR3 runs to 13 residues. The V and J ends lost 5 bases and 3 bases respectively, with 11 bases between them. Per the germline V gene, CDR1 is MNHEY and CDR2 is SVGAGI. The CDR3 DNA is TGTGCCAGCAGTGAGCTGGCAGACTACGAGCAGTACTTC. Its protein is CASSELADYEQYF.